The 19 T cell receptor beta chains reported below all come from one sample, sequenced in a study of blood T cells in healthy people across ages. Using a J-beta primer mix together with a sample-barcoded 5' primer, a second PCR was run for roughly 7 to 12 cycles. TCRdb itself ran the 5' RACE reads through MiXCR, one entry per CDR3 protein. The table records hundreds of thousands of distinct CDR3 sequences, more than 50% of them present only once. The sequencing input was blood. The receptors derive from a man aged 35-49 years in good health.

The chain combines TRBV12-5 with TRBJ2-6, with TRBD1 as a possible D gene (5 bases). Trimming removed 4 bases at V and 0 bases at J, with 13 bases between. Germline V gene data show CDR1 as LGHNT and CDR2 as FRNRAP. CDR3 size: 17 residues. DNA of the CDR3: TGTGCTAGTGGTTATAAGACAGTAAACTCTGGGGCCAACGTCCTGACTTTC. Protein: CASGYKTVNSGANVLTF. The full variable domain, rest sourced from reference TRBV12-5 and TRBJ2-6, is DARVTQTPRHKVTEMGQEVTMRCQPILGHNTVFWYRQTMMQGLELLAYFRNRAPLDDSGMPKDRFSAEMPDATLATLKIQPSEPRDSAVYFCASGYKTVNSGANVLTFGAGSRLTVL.

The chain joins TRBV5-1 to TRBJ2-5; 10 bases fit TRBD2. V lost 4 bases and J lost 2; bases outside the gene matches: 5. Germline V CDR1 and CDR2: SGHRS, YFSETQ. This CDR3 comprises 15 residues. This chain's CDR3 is CASSQTSGTQETQYF. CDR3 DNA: TGCGCCAGCAGCCAAACTAGCGGGACACAAGAGACCCAGTACTTC.

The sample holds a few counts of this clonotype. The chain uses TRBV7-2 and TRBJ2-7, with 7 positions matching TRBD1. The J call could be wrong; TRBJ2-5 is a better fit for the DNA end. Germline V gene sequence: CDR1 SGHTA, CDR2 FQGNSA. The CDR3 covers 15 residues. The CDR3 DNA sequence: TGTGCCAGCAGCTTATCGGCAGGGGGAGAATGGACCCAGTACTTC. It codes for CASSLSAGGEWTQYF.

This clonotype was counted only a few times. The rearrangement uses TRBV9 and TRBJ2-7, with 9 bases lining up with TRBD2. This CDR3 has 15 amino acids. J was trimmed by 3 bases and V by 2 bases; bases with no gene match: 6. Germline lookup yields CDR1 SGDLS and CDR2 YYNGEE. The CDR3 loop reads CASSVTSGSIYEQYF. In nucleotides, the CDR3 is TGTGCCAGCAGCGTGACTAGCGGATCAATCTACGAGCAGTACTTC.

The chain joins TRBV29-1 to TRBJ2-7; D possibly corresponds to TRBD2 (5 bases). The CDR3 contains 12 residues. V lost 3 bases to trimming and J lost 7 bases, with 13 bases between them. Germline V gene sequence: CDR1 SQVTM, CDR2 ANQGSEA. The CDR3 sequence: CSVDGAAGEQYF. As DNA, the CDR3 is TGCAGCGTTGATGGAGCGGCGGGTGAGCAGTACTTC.

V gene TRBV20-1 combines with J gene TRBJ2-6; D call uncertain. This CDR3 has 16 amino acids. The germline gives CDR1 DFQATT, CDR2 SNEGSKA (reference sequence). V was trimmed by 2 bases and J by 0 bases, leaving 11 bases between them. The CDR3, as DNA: TGCAGTGCTAGACCCCCGCTGGACTCTGGGGCCAACGTCCTGACTTTC. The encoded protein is CSARPPLDSGANVLTF.

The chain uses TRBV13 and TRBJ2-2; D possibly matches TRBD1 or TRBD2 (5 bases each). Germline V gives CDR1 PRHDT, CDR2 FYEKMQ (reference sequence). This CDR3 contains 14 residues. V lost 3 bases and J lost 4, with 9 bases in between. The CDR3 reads CASSFGAGTGELFF. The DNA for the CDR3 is TGTGCCAGCAGCTTTGGGGCGGGCACCGGGGAGCTGTTTTTT. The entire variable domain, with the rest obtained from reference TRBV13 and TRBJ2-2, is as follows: AAGVIQSPRHLIKEKRETATLKCYPIPRHDTVYWYQQGPGQDPQFLISFYEKMQSDKGSIPDRFSAQQFSDYHSELNMSSLELGDSALYFCASSFGAGTGELFFGEGSRLTVL.

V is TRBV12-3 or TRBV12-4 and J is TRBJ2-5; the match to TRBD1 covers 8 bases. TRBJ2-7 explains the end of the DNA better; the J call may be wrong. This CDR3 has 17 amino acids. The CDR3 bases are TGTGCCAGCAGTTTAAGGCCCCAGCAGGGGGCGGTCCGCGAGCAGTACTTC. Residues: CASSLRPQQGAVREQYF.

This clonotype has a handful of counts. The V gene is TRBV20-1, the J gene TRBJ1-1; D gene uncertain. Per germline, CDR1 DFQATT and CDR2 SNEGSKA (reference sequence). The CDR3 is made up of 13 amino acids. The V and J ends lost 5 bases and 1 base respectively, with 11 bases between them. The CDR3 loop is CSAPTGSNTEAFF. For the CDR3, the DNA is TGCAGTGCTCCGACCGGGTCGAACACTGAAGCTTTCTTT.

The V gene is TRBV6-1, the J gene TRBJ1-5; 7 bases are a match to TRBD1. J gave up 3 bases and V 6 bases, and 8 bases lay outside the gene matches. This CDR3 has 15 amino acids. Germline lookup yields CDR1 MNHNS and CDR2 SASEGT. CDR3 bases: TGTGCCAGCAGCGTCCAGGGGGATTTCAATCAGCCCCAGCATTTT. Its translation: CASSVQGDFNQPQHF.

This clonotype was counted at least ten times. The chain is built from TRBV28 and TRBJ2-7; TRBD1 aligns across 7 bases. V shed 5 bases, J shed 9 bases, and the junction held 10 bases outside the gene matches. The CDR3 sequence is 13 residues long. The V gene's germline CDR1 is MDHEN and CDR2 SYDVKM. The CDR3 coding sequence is TGTGCCAGCAGTCGCAATCCGGGACAGAGGCAGTACTTC. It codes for CASSRNPGQRQYF. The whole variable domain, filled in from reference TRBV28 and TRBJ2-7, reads DVKVTQSSRYLVKRTGEKVFLECVQDMDHENMFWYRQDPGLGLRLIYFSYDVKMKEKGDIPEGYSVSREKKERFSLILESASTNQTSMYLCASSRNPGQRQYFGPGTRLTVT.

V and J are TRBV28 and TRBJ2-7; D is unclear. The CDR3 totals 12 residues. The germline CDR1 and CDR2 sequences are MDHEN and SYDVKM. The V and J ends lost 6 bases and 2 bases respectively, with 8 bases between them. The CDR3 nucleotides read TGTGCCAGCAGGAAGGCCCCCTACGAGCAGTACTTC. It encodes CASRKAPYEQYF.

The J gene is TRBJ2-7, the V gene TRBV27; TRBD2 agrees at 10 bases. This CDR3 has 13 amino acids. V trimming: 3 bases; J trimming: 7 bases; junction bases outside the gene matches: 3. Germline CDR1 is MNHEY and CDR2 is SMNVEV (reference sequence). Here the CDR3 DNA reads TGTGCCAGCAGTTTTTGGACTAGCGGAGAGCAGTACTTC. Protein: CASSFWTSGEQYF.

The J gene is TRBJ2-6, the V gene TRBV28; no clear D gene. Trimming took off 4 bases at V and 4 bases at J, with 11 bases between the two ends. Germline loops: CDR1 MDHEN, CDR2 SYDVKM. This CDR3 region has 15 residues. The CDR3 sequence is CASSSPLAGANVLTF. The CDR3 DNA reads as TGTGCCAGCAGTTCACCCTTGGCCGGGGCCAACGTCCTGACTTTC.

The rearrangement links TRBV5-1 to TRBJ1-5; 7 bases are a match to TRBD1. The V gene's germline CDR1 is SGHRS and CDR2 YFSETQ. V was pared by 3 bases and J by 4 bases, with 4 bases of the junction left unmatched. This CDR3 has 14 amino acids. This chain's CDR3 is CASSSTGMNQPQHF. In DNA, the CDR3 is TGCGCCAGCAGCTCGACAGGGATGAATCAGCCCCAGCATTTT.

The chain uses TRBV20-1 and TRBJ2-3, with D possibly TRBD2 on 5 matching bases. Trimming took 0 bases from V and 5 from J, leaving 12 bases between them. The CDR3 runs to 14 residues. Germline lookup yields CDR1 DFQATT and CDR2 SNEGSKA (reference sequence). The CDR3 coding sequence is TGCAGTGCTAGAGAGCCCGGGGTCGTAGATACGCAGTATTTT. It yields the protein CSAREPGVVDTQYF.

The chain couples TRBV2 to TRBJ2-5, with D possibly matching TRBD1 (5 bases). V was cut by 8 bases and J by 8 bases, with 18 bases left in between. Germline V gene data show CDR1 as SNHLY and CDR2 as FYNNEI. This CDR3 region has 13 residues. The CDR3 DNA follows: TGTGCCAGCTATATAGAGATGACAGCTACCCAGTACTTC. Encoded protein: CASYIEMTATQYF.

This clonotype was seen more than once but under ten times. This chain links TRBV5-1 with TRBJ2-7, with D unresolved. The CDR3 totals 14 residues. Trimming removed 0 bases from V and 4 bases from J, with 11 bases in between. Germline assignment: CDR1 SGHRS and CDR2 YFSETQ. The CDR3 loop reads CASSLGTNAYEQYF. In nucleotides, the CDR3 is TGCGCCAGCAGCTTGGGGACGAACGCGTACGAGCAGTACTTC.

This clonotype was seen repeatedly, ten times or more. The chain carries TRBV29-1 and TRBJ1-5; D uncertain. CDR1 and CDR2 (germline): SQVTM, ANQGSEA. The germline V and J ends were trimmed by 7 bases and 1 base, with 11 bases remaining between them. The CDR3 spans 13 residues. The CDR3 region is CSAQLESNQPQHF. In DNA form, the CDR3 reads TGCAGCGCCCAGCTCGAAAGCAATCAGCCCCAGCATTTT.